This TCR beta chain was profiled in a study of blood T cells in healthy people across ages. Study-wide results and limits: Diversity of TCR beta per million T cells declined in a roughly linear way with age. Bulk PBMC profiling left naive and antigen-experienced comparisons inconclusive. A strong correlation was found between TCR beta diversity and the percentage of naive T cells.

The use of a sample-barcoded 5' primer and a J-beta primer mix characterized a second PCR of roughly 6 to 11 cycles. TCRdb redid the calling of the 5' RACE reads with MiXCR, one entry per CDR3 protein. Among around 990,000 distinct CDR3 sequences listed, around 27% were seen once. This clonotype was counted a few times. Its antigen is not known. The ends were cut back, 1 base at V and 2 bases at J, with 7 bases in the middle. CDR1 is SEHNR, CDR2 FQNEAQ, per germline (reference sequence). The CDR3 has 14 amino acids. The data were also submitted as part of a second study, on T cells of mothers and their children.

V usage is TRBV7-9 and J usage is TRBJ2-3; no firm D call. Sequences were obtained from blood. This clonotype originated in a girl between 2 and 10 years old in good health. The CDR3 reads CASSLEPNTDTQYF. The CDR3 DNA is TGTGCCAGCAGCTTAGAACCGAACACAGATACGCAGTATTTT.